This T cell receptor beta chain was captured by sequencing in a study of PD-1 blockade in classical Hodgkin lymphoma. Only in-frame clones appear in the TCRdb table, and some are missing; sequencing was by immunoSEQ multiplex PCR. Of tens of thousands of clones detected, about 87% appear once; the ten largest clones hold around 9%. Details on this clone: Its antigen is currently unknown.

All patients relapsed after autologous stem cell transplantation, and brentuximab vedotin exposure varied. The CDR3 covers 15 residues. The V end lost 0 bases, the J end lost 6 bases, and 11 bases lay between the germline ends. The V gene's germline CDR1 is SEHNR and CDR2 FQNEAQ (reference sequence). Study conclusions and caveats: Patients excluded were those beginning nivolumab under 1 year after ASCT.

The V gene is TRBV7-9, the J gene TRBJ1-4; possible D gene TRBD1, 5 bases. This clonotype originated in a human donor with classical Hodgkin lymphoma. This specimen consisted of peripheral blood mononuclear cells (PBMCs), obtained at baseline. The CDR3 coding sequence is TGTGCCAGCAGCTTAGCGGGGGTTGGTGATGAAAAACTGTTTTTT. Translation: CASSLAGVGDEKLFF.